A selection of T cell receptor beta chains follows, all from one sample in a study of blood T cell repertoires in COVID-19. Here immunoSEQ multiplex PCR was the method, and the copy in TCRdb shows in-frame clones only, minus some. The repertoire includes 100,000 to 150,000 clones, less than 90% of them detected once, and roughly 27% sits in the top ten. Source material: peripheral blood. Every receptor here comes from a woman aged 80 or older with acute or convalescent COVID-19. Both conserved end residues are part of each CDR3. The order of the fields is CDR3 length, V gene, clone size, CDR3 protein. For some rows the clone size is stated as once, few or many, or as a class when expanded; others skip it.

CDR3 length: 13; V gene: TRBV5-8; clone size: once; CDR3 protein: CASSRGQVVGYTF
CDR3 length: 12; V gene: TRBV29-1; clone size: NA; CDR3 protein: CSVGLIQVPYTF
CDR3 length: 13; V gene: TRBV9; clone size: NA; CDR3 protein: CASSVDQGETQYF
CDR3 length: 18; V gene: TRBV11-2; clone size: NA; CDR3 protein: CASSLRDRASSGANVLTF
CDR3 length: 14; V gene: TRBV2; clone size: NA; CDR3 protein: CASSSDRNNQPQHF
CDR3 length: 13; V gene: TRBV13; clone size: NA; CDR3 protein: CASRPRGLETQYF
CDR3 length: 15; V gene: TRBV7-9; clone size: NA; CDR3 protein: CASSQANAGWEKLFF
CDR3 length: 13; V gene: TRBV2; clone size: NA; CDR3 protein: CASRGTLQETQYF
CDR3 length: 14; V gene: TRBV11-3; clone size: NA; CDR3 protein: CARSGPGSNSPLHF
CDR3 length: 14; V gene: TRBV19; clone size: NA; CDR3 protein: CASSINRGIDTQYF
CDR3 length: 14; V gene: TRBV7-3; clone size: NA; CDR3 protein: CASSPRGLGETQYF
CDR3 length: 13; V gene: TRBV2; clone size: NA; CDR3 protein: CASRIGQEEKLFF
CDR3 length: 13; V gene: TRBV11-2; clone size: NA; CDR3 protein: CASSRRAQETQYF
CDR3 length: 14; V gene: TRBV9; clone size: NA; CDR3 protein: CASSIREGDSPLHF
CDR3 length: 14; V gene: TRBV7-3; clone size: NA; CDR3 protein: CASSPDRAGNTIYF
CDR3 length: 14; V gene: TRBV15; clone size: few; CDR3 protein: CATAAYQMNTEAFF
CDR3 length: 15; V gene: TRBV3-1/TRBV3-2; clone size: NA; CDR3 protein: CASSHTGTGTGEQYF
CDR3 length: 16; V gene: TRBV6-2/TRBV6-3; clone size: NA; CDR3 protein: CASSYEYSANTGELFF
CDR3 length: 13; V gene: TRBV5-6; clone size: NA; CDR3 protein: CASSLSGTGELFF
CDR3 length: 13; V gene: TRBV28; clone size: NA; CDR3 protein: CASSLIGQETQYF
CDR3 length: 14; V gene: TRBV6-6; clone size: NA; CDR3 protein: CASNVDRDLGGYTF
CDR3 length: 16; V gene: TRBV6-2/TRBV6-3; clone size: once; CDR3 protein: CASSYLLTDLNTEAFF
CDR3 length: 16; V gene: TRBV28; clone size: NA; CDR3 protein: CASSSPGQGVKEKLFF
CDR3 length: 15; V gene: TRBV6-1; clone size: NA; CDR3 protein: CASSDRDTRTDTQYF
CDR3 length: 13; V gene: TRBV10-3; clone size: once; CDR3 protein: CAISRGQEGGYTF
CDR3 length: 17; V gene: TRBV28; clone size: NA; CDR3 protein: CASSRYGQGVTNEKLFF
CDR3 length: 16; V gene: TRBV10-2; clone size: NA; CDR3 protein: CASSEMVGGQTGELFF
CDR3 length: 14; V gene: TRBV19; clone size: NA; CDR3 protein: CASSMSGVSNEQFF
CDR3 length: 12; V gene: TRBV25-1; clone size: NA; CDR3 protein: CASSEPGGGGFF
CDR3 length: 15; V gene: TRBV27; clone size: once; CDR3 protein: CASSMVSSYNSPLHF
CDR3 length: 16; V gene: TRBV5-4; clone size: NA; CDR3 protein: CASSSGGTGFGNTIYF
CDR3 length: 16; V gene: TRBV19; clone size: few; CDR3 protein: CASSKLAGAIQETQYF